The 25 T cell receptor beta chains below all came from one sample that was sequenced in a study of blood T cell repertoires in COVID-19. The table came from immunoSEQ multiplex PCR; TCRdb's copy has only in-frame clones and leaves some out. The table shows around 200,000 clones, with about 87% occurring only once. Sequenced material: PBMCs or T cells enriched from blood (not recorded which). The source of these receptors is a woman aged 30 to 39 who had recovered from COVID-19.

This sequence joins TRBV6-5 and TRBJ1-3; 9 bases align to TRBD1. CDR3 length: 16 amino acids. CDR1 and CDR2 (germline): MNHEY, SVGAGI. V shed 4 bases and J 0 bases; nucleotides not matched to a gene: 4. The CDR3 here is CASSFTGGLSGNTIYF. CDR3 nucleotides: TGTGCCAGCAGTTTTACAGGGGGCCTCTCTGGAAACACCATATATTTT.

V gene TRBV28 combines with J gene TRBJ1-1, with D maybe TRBD1 (6 bases). The V end was cut by 5 bases, the J end by 11 bases, with 12 bases between. This CDR3 contains 11 residues. Germline CDR1 reads MDHEN; CDR2 reads SYDVKM. The CDR3 protein is CASSEPQGAFF. CDR3 bases: TGTGCCAGCAGTGAACCCCAGGGGGCTTTCTTT.

The chain is built from TRBV12-3 or TRBV12-4 and TRBJ2-2; 7 bases line up with TRBD2. The CDR3 length is 13 residues. V shed 10 bases and J 3 bases; nucleotides not matched to a gene: 5. The CDR3 here is CAIGAGDTGELFF. CDR3 sequence (DNA): TGTGCCATAGGGGCGGGGGACACCGGGGAGCTGTTTTTT.

This clone was counted once. The chain recombines TRBV14 with TRBJ1-2; no firm D call. Per the germline V gene, CDR1 is SGHDN and CDR2 is FVKESK. This CDR3 region has 12 residues. V gave up 1 base and J gave up 8 bases, with 8 bases separating them. CDR3 nucleotide sequence: TGTGCCAGCAGCCAAGCGAGGATAGGCTACACCTTC. This translates into CASSQARIGYTF. Filled out from reference TRBV14 and TRBJ1-2, the complete variable domain reads EAGVTQFPSHSVIEKGQTVTLRCDPISGHDNLYWYRRVMGKEIKFLLHFVKESKQDESGMPNNRFLAERTGGTYSTLKVQPAELEDSGVYFCASSQARIGYTFGSGTRLTVV.

The chain links TRBV3-1 (or the pseudogene TRBV3-2) to TRBJ1-2; D uncertain. With 0 bases removed from V and 2 bases from J, the gap between germline ends came to 10 bases. Germline V gives CDR1 LGHDT, CDR2 YNNKEL (reference sequence). The CDR3 totals 15 residues. In DNA, the CDR3 is TGTGCCAGCAGCCAAGAGAGGAGTAGAAACTATGGCTACACCTTC. Amino acids: CASSQERSRNYGYTF.

The chain recombines TRBV7-2 with TRBJ1-2; 8 bases are a match to TRBD1. CDR3 length equals 14 residues. V shed 8 bases and J 6 bases; nucleotides not matched to a gene: 11. Germline CDR1 is SGHTA and CDR2 is FQGNSA. CDR3 nucleotides: TGTGCCAGCTATCCGACCGGACAGGGTGATGGCTACACCTTC. Encoded protein: CASYPTGQGDGYTF.

This chain joins TRBV27 and TRBJ1-2; D not certain. From germline, CDR1 is MNHEY and CDR2 SMNVEV (reference sequence). The length of the CDR3 is 15 residues. Trimming took off 0 bases at V and 8 bases at J, with 16 bases between the two ends. The CDR3: CASSLSIGIAGGYTF. In DNA, the CDR3 is TGTGCCAGCAGTTTATCGATCGGGATCGCGGGGGGCTACACCTTC.

The chain has TRBV18 and TRBJ2-5; D is ambiguous. The CDR3 sequence is 13 residues long. Germline V gene data show CDR1 as KGHSH and CDR2 as LQKENI. V lost 4 bases to trimming and J lost 1 base, with 7 bases between them. The DNA for the CDR3 is TGTGCCAGCTCACTCACGCGCCAAGAGACCCAGTACTTC. It yields the protein CASSLTRQETQYF.

This clone is labeled as medium-sized. The chain employs TRBV13 and TRBJ1-1; D is uncertain. From germline, CDR1 is PRHDT and CDR2 FYEKMQ (reference sequence). The CDR3 loop spans 14 amino acids. V gave up 6 bases and J gave up 4 bases, with 15 bases separating them. The DNA for the CDR3 is TGTGCCAGCAGGCATATTAAGGAGGGCACTGAAGCTTTCTTT. It is translated as CASRHIKEGTEAFF.

The chain recombines TRBV5-5 with TRBJ2-3, with 10 bases aligning to TRBD1. Germline CDR1 and CDR2: SGHKS and YYEKEE (reference sequence). The CDR3 covers 16 residues. With 4 bases clipped from V and 3 bases from J, the junction kept 8 bases outside the gene matches. CDR3 residues: CASSQDVGQGTDTQYF. CDR3 nucleotide sequence: TGTGCCAGCAGCCAGGATGTGGGACAGGGGACAGATACGCAGTATTTT.

The chain has TRBV5-4 and TRBJ2-1, with 15 bases identical to TRBD2. V shed 4 bases, J shed 3 bases, and the junction held 2 bases outside the gene matches. CDR1 is SGHNT and CDR2 is YYREEE in the germline V gene (reference sequence). The CDR3 has 16 amino acids. CDR3 bases: TGTGCCAGCAGCGGGACTAGCGGGGGGTACTACAATGAGCAGTTCTTC. This encodes CASSGTSGGYYNEQFF.

This clone was observed a few times. The gene calls are TRBV4-1 and TRBJ2-7; 9 positions agree with TRBD2. The CDR3 has 15 residues. CDR1 is MGHRA, CDR2 YSYEKL, per germline. V gave up 4 bases and J gave up 2 bases; unmatched junction bases: 6. The CDR3 protein is CASSPGSGGAYEQYF. The CDR3 DNA sequence: TGCGCCAGCAGCCCGGGTAGCGGGGGCGCCTACGAGCAGTACTTC.

The V call is TRBV7-9, the J call TRBJ2-5, with a weak D call TRBD2 (7 bases). Trimming took off 5 bases at V and 4 bases at J, with 29 bases between the two ends. The germline V gene has CDR1 SEHNR and CDR2 FQNEAQ (reference sequence). The CDR3 spans 19 residues. CDR3 bases: TGTGCCAGCAGCACAGATCTCCTGAGGGGGGGCCGGTCGGGAGAGACCCAGTACTTC. Translating it yields CASSTDLLRGGRSGETQYF.

The rearrangement links TRBV11-2 to TRBJ2-3; 7 bases fit TRBD2. Germline values: CDR1 SGHAT, CDR2 FQNNGV. CDR3 length: 20 amino acids. Trimming at V came to 0 bases and at J to 2 bases, leaving 17 bases not matched to a gene. The CDR3 bases are TGTGCCAGCAGCTTAGATTGGCGTCCGGGACTACCCTTCCTCACAGATACGCAGTATTTT. Its translation: CASSLDWRPGLPFLTDTQYF.

J is TRBJ2-3 and V is TRBV10-3; 8 bases fit TRBD2. V lost 3 bases and J lost 6; bases outside the gene matches: 2. The germline CDR1 and CDR2 sequences are ENHRY and SYGVKD. The CDR3 length is 13 residues. The CDR3 sequence is CAISDSGEDTQYF. Written as DNA, the CDR3 is TGTGCCATCAGTGATAGCGGGGAGGATACGCAGTATTTT.

The genes are TRBV5-4 and TRBJ1-4; D may be TRBD1 (5 bases). Germline V CDR1 and CDR2: SGHNT, YYREEE (reference sequence). The CDR3 runs 14 residues. The V end was cut by 4 bases, the J end by 3 bases, with 10 bases between. The CDR3 protein is CASSIGTSNEKLFF. CDR3 sequence (DNA): TGTGCCAGCAGCATCGGGACTTCTAATGAAAAACTGTTTTTT.

This clone was recorded once. The rearrangement links TRBV27 to TRBJ2-4; 12 bases align to TRBD1. The V gene's germline CDR1 is MNHEY and CDR2 SMNVEV (reference sequence). The length of the CDR3 is 17 residues. After removal of 6 bases from V and 8 bases from J, the junction contained 14 bases not matched to a gene. CDR3 sequence: CASRSWSGQGARDIQYF. The CDR3 DNA reads TGTGCCAGCAGAAGCTGGTCGGGACAGGGGGCGCGAGACATTCAGTACTTC.

This clone was observed once. This rearrangement joins TRBV7-2 to TRBJ2-7; the D gene is possibly TRBD2 (5 bases). This CDR3 is built from 14 residues. Trimming took 8 bases from V and 4 from J, leaving 18 bases between them. Germline V gene data show CDR1 as SGHTA and CDR2 as FQGNSA. The CDR3 sequence: CASGLQSRRYEQYF. In nucleotides, the CDR3 is TGTGCCAGCGGCCTCCAGTCGAGGAGGTACGAGCAGTACTTC.

V gene TRBV18 combines with J gene TRBJ1-4, with D possibly matching TRBD1 (6 bases). This CDR3 has 14 residues. The V and J ends lost 5 bases and 3 bases respectively, with 10 bases between them. CDR1 is KGHSH and CDR2 is LQKENI in the germline V gene. The CDR3 protein is CASSAGAANEKLFF. CDR3 sequence (DNA): TGTGCCAGCTCAGCAGGGGCGGCTAATGAAAAACTGTTTTTT.

The V call is TRBV4-3, the J call TRBJ2-1; the match to TRBD2 covers 9 bases. In germline, CDR1 is LGHNA, CDR2 YSLEER. This CDR3 has 16 residues. V lost 3 bases and J lost 2; bases outside the gene matches: 5. The CDR3 nucleotides read TGCGCCAGCAGCCAGTTAGCGGGGGTCGCCTACAATGAGCAGTTCTTC. It is translated as CASSQLAGVAYNEQFF.

This chain joins TRBV4-1 and TRBJ1-1; a possible D gene is TRBD1 (6 bases). Trimming took 3 bases from V and 7 from J, leaving 15 bases between them. Looked up from germline, CDR1 is MGHRA and CDR2 is YSYEKL. This CDR3 is 14 amino acids long. CDR3 loop: CASSQATGTSEAFF. The CDR3, as DNA: TGCGCCAGCAGCCAGGCGACAGGCACTAGTGAAGCTTTCTTT.

The V and J genes are TRBV27 and TRBJ1-1; the D is unclear. Germline loops: CDR1 MNHEY, CDR2 SMNVEV (reference sequence). Trimming removed 8 bases at V and 1 base at J, with 8 bases between. The CDR3 contains 12 residues. CDR3 loop: CASGRGNTEAFF. The DNA for the CDR3 is TGTGCCAGCGGACGGGGGAACACTGAAGCTTTCTTT.

The chain joins TRBV11-2 to TRBJ1-2, with 8 bases that match TRBD1. The V gene's germline CDR1 is SGHAT and CDR2 FQNNGV. With 5 bases clipped from V and 7 bases from J, the junction kept 12 bases outside the gene matches. CDR3 size: 15 residues. This CDR3 reads CASSQSGGAVVGYTF. CDR3 sequence (DNA): TGTGCCAGCAGCCAATCAGGGGGCGCGGTGGTTGGCTACACCTTC. Using reference TRBV11-2 and TRBJ1-2 for the parts outside the CDR3, the full variable domain is EAGVAQSPRYKIIEKRQSVAFWCNPISGHATLYWYQQILGQGPKLLIQFQNNGVVDDSQLPKDRFSAERLKGVDSTLKIQPAKLEDSAVYLCASSQSGGAVVGYTFGSGTRLTVV.

The gene calls are TRBV19 and TRBJ2-1; perhaps TRBD1 as D (5 bases). The CDR3 extends over 14 amino acids. Per germline, CDR1 LNHDA and CDR2 SQIVND (reference sequence). V lost 3 bases and J 8 bases, leaving 14 bases between the germline ends. The CDR3 reads CASSMTQGSDEQFF. In nucleotides, the CDR3 is TGTGCCAGTAGTATGACCCAGGGTTCCGATGAGCAGTTCTTC.

This chain links TRBV5-1 with TRBJ1-2; the match to TRBD1 covers 8 bases. CDR3 length equals 15 residues. With 0 bases clipped from V and 8 bases from J, the junction kept 9 bases outside the gene matches. CDR1 and CDR2 from the germline V gene are SGHRS and YFSETQ. Written as DNA, the CDR3 is TGCGCCAGCAGCTTGGACGGGACAGGTCCTTTAGGCTACACCTTC. Translating gives CASSLDGTGPLGYTF.